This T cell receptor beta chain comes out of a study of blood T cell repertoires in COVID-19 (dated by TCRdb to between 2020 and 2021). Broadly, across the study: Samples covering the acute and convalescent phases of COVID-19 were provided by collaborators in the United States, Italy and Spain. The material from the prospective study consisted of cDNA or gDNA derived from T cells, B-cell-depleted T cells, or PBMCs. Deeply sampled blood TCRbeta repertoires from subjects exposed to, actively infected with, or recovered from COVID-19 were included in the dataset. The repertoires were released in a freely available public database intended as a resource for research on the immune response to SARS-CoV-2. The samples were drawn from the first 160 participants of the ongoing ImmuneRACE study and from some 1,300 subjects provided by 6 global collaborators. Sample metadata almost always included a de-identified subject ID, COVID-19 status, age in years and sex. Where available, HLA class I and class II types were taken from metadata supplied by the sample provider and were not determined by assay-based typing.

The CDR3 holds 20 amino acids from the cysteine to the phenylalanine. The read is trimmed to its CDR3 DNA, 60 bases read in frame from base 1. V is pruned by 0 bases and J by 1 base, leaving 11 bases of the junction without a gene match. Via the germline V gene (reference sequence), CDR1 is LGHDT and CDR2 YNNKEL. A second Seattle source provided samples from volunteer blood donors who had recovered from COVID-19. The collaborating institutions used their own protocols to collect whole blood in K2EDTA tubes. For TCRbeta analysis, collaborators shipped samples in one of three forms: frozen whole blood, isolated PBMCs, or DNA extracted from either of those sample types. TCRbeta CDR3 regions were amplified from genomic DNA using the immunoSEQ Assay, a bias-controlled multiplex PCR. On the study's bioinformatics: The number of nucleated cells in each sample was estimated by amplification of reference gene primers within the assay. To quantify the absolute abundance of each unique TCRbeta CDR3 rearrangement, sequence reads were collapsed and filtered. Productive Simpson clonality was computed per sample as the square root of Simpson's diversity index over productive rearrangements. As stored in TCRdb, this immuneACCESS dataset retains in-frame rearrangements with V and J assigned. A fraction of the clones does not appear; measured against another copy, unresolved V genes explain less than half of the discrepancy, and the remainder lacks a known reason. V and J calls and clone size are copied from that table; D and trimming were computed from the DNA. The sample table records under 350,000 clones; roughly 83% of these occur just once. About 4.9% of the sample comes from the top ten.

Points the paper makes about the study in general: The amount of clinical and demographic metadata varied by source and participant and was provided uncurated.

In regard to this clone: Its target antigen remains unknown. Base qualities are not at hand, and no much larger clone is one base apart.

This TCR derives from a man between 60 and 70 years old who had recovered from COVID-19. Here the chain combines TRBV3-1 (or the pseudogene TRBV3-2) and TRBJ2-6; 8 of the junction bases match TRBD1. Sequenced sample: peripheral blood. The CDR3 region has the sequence CASSQDGEDRGNSGANVLTF. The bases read TGTGCCAGCAGCCAAGATGGCGAAGACAGGGGCAATTCTGGGGCCAACGTCCTGACTTTC.